These T cell receptor beta chains were read from a single sample in a study of cytomegalovirus exposure and HLA in healthy donors. Data came from immunoSEQ multiplex PCR; TCRdb stores just in-frame clones and leaves some out. The data contain more than 150,000 clones, roughly 80% of them singletons. The specimen was PBMCs. These receptors were obtained from a man aged 50-60 years in good health and CMV-seronegative. Each CDR3 is given with its conserved first and last residue. Fields, in order: D gene, clone size, J gene, V gene, CDR3 protein, CDR3 DNA. A D gene is named only where the DNA matches it firmly. Only some rows state a clone size, as once, few, many or a class for expanded clones.

>NA|NA|TRBJ2-7|TRBV20-1
CSARNRYEQYF
TGCAGTGCTAGAAACCGGTACGAGCAGTACTTC
>NA|NA|TRBJ1-2|TRBV15
CATSRGDSLYGYTF
TGTGCCACCAGCAGAGGTGACAGTCTCTATGGCTACACCTTC
>TRBD1|NA|TRBJ2-7|TRBV25-1
CASSEYGTGGSYEQYF
TGTGCCAGCAGTGAATATGGGACAGGGGGCTCCTACGAGCAGTACTTC
>NA|NA|TRBJ2-2|TRBV9
CASSPGTGELFF
TGTGCCAGCAGCCCAGGAACCGGGGAGCTGTTTTTT
>NA|NA|TRBJ2-7|TRBV5-5
CASSRGGRAEQYF
TGTGCCAGCAGCCGAGGAGGGCGTGCCGAGCAGTACTTC
>TRBD2|NA|TRBJ2-3|TRBV2
CASSVPVAGDTDTQYF
TGTGCCAGCAGTGTTCCCGTAGCGGGGGATACAGATACGCAGTATTTT
>NA|NA|TRBJ2-1|TRBV27
CASSLSEGGTYNEQFF
TGTGCCAGCAGTTTATCGGAGGGGGGGACCTACAATGAGCAGTTCTTC
>TRBD2|NA|TRBJ2-2|TRBV7-2
CASSSPLQRGAGELFF
TGTGCCAGCAGCTCCCCTTTACAGCGGGGGGCAGGGGAGCTGTTTTTT
>TRBD1|NA|TRBJ1-2|TRBV6-5
CASSDRGGGYTF
TGTGCCAGCTCGGACAGGGGAGGAGGCTACACCTTC
>NA|NA|TRBJ1-1|TRBV11-2
CASSLVTQENTEAFF
TGTGCCAGCAGCTTAGTCACACAAGAGAACACTGAAGCTTTCTTT
>NA|once|TRBJ1-2|TRBV4-3
CASSHLGVAFNYGYTF
TGCGCCAGCAGCCATTTAGGGGTGGCGTTTAACTATGGCTACACCTTC
>TRBD1|NA|TRBJ2-7|TRBV18
CASSNGTGHYEQYF
TGTGCCAGCTCGAATGGGACAGGGCACTACGAGCAGTACTTC
>NA|few|TRBJ2-4|TRBV21-1
CASSSYPTGGGILGKNIQYF
TGTGCCAGCAGCAGTTACCCCACAGGGGGCGGGATCTTAGGCAAAAACATTCAGTACTTC
>TRBD1|NA|TRBJ2-5|TRBV2
CASSQFDRGSVETQYF
TGTGCCAGCAGTCAATTTGACAGGGGATCGGTAGAGACCCAGTACTTC
>NA|NA|TRBJ1-6|TRBV5-5
CASSPSSALHF
TGTGCCAGCAGCCCCTCATCGGCCCTCCACTTT
>TRBD2|few|TRBJ2-2|TRBV6-1
CASRTSGVTGELFF
TGTGCCAGCAGGACTAGCGGAGTCACCGGGGAGCTGTTTTTT
>NA|NA|TRBJ2-2|TRBV7-3
CASSLFLGELFF
TGTGCCAGCAGCTTATTTCTCGGGGAGCTGTTTTTT
>TRBD1|once|TRBJ2-7|TRBV7-8
CASSSDRYLSYEQYF
TGTGCCAGCAGCTCGGACAGGTACCTCAGCTACGAGCAGTACTTC